Shown below are 23 T cell receptor beta chains from a single sample sequenced in a study of cytomegalovirus exposure and HLA in healthy donors. Primers included in the PCR were 60 Vbeta and 13 Jbeta primers. The data were produced by immunoSEQ multiplex PCR, yet TCRdb's version contains in-frame clones alone and is incomplete. The table lists about 150,000 clones. Sequencing input: PBMCs. These receptors all stem from a woman aged 50 to 60 in good health and CMV-seronegative.

The rearrangement links TRBV9 to TRBJ2-5; no clear D gene. V lost 0 bases to trimming and J lost 3 bases, with 9 bases between them. The CDR3 runs to 14 residues. Germline V gene data show CDR1 as SGDLS and CDR2 as YYNGEE. CDR3 region: CASSVGSGKETQYF. As DNA, the CDR3 is TGTGCCAGCAGCGTAGGCTCAGGCAAAGAGACCCAGTACTTC.

V gene TRBV28 combines with J gene TRBJ2-7, with TRBD1 matching 10 bases. V lost 5 bases and J lost 4; bases outside the gene matches: 5. The germline CDR1 and CDR2 sequences are MDHEN and SYDVKM. This CDR3 region has 14 residues. As DNA, the CDR3 is TGTGCCAGCAGTGGGGGGGACAGGGGATACGAGCAGTACTTC. As protein: CASSGGDRGYEQYF.

The V and J genes are TRBV30 and TRBJ1-1; D gene ambiguous. CDR1 GTSNPN and CDR2 SVGIG come from the germline V gene (reference sequence). V lost 7 bases to trimming and J lost 1 base, with 13 bases between them. This CDR3 comprises 13 residues. DNA for the CDR3: TGTGCCTTACTCCCGCGGGAGAACACTGAAGCTTTCTTT. Its protein product is CALLPRENTEAFF.

The genes are TRBV7-9 and TRBJ2-1; 14 bases fit TRBD2. Germline V lookup: CDR1 SEHNR, CDR2 FQNEAQ (reference sequence). Losses at the gene ends were 5 bases for V and 9 bases for J; bases not matched to a gene: 15. The length of the CDR3 is 18 residues. CDR3 sequence (DNA): TGTGCCAGCAGCCCCGGGACTAGCGGGAGTATATTCTCGGGTGAGCAGTTCTTC. This codes for CASSPGTSGSIFSGEQFF.

The gene calls are TRBV5-1 and TRBJ1-5, with a weak D call TRBD1 (5 bases). This CDR3 is built from 14 residues. Germline lookup yields CDR1 SGHRS and CDR2 YFSETQ. V lost 4 bases and J 7 bases, leaving 15 bases between the germline ends. CDR3 nucleotides: TGCGCCAGCAGCCCTGTTTCCGGGGGACAGCCCCAGCATTTT. Translated: CASSPVSGGQPQHF. Combining the CDR3 with reference TRBV5-1 and TRBJ1-5 gives the whole variable domain KAGVTQTPRYLIKTRGQQVTLSCSPISGHRSVSWYQQTPGQGLQFLFEYFSETQRNKGNFPGRFSGRQFSNSRSEMNVSTLELGDSALYLCASSPVSGGQPQHFGDGTRLSIL.

The rearrangement joins TRBV19 to TRBJ1-3; D is unclear. There are 13 residues in the CDR3. Germline V CDR1 and CDR2: LNHDA, SQIVND (reference sequence). The chain's CDR3 is CATRLASGNTIYF. CDR3 in DNA: TGTGCGACACGCCTTGCCTCTGGAAACACCATATATTTT.

The rearrangement joins TRBV19 to TRBJ1-5; no clear D. The CDR3 runs to 12 residues. Germline values: CDR1 LNHDA, CDR2 SQIVND (reference sequence). V lost 0 bases to trimming and J lost 9 bases, with 6 bases between them. CDR3 loop: CASSIDEGPQHF. CDR3 coding DNA: TGTGCCAGTAGTATAGATGAGGGGCCCCAGCATTTT.

The rearrangement joins TRBV28 to TRBJ2-7; the match to TRBD2 covers 7 bases. In germline, CDR1 is MDHEN, CDR2 SYDVKM. V gave up 5 bases and J gave up 5 bases; unmatched junction bases: 6. The CDR3 is 13 amino acids. CDR3 sequence: CASSPGGEDEQYF. The CDR3 region has the DNA TGTGCCAGCAGTCCTGGGGGGGAGGACGAGCAGTACTTC. The variable domain in full, with the rest retrieved from reference TRBV28 and TRBJ2-7, is DVKVTQSSRYLVKRTGEKVFLECVQDMDHENMFWYRQDPGLGLRLIYFSYDVKMKEKGDIPEGYSVSREKKERFSLILESASTNQTSMYLCASSPGGEDEQYFGPGTRLTVT.

The chain has TRBV5-5 and TRBJ1-5, with D hard to call. This CDR3 region has 13 residues. V lost 0 bases and J lost 9, with 10 bases in between. CDR1 is SGHKS, CDR2 YYEKEE, per germline (reference sequence). The CDR3 nucleotides read TGTGCCAGCAGCTTGGGCTTCGGTGGGCCCCAGCATTTT. Protein sequence: CASSLGFGGPQHF.

The chain has TRBV5-3 and TRBJ1-2; D remains ambiguous. TRBV5-3 is an open reading frame, and its role is uncertain. V dropped 2 bases and J dropped 3 bases, with 5 bases sitting between them. CDR3 size: 12 residues. The CDR3 DNA reads as TGTGCCAGAAGCTTTAATGACTATGGCTACACCTTC. Its translation is CARSFNDYGYTF.

The chain links TRBV30 to TRBJ2-2, with 10 bases lining up with TRBD2. The CDR3 runs 13 residues. V was pared by 3 bases and J by 6 bases, with 1 base of the junction left unmatched. Germline V gene lookup returns CDR1 GTSNPN and CDR2 SVGIG (reference sequence). The CDR3 here is CAWRGLASGELFF. CDR3 nucleotide sequence: TGTGCCTGGAGGGGACTAGCGTCCGGGGAGCTGTTTTTT.

The V and J genes are TRBV5-6 and TRBJ1-1; 9 positions agree with TRBD1. The V segment lost 5 bases and the J segment 8 bases; nucleotides outside the gene matches: 7. From germline, CDR1 is SGHDT and CDR2 YYEEEE. There are 13 residues in the CDR3. DNA of the CDR3: TGTGCCAGCAGTCCAATAGGGACAGGGGAAGCTTTCTTT. It encodes CASSPIGTGEAFF. Full variable domain (missing parts from reference TRBV5-6 and TRBJ1-1): DAGVTQSPTHLIKTRGQQVTLRCSPKSGHDTVSWYQQALGQGPQFIFQYYEEEERQRGNFPDRFSGHQFPNYSSELNVNALLLGDSALYLCASSPIGTGEAFFGQGTRLTVV.

This chain joins TRBV27 and TRBJ2-1; 15 bases line up with TRBD2. Trimming at V came to 7 bases and at J to 7 bases, leaving 5 bases not matched to a gene. Germline CDR1 and CDR2: MNHEY and SMNVEV (reference sequence). The CDR3 consists of 15 residues. Written as DNA, the CDR3 is TGTGCCAGCAATAGGGGACTAGCGGGAGGAAATGAGCAGTTCTTC. Amino acid sequence: CASNRGLAGGNEQFF.

The chain couples TRBV20-1 to TRBJ1-5; D is unclear. The germline CDR1 and CDR2 sequences are DFQATT and SNEGSKA (reference sequence). The V gene lost 4 bases and the J gene lost 13 bases, with 11 bases spanning the gap. The CDR3 is 10 residues long. The chain's CDR3 is CSAKRSRQHF. The CDR3 DNA sequence: TGCAGTGCTAAGCGGTCCAGGCAGCATTTT.

J is TRBJ2-7 and V is TRBV30; 11 bases agree with TRBD1. Germline V gives CDR1 GTSNPN, CDR2 SVGIG (reference sequence). The CDR3 contains 14 residues. The V gene end was trimmed by 3 bases and the J gene end by 6 bases; junction bases not matched to a gene: 7. The CDR3 protein is CAWRDGTGGIEQYF. The CDR3 bases are TGTGCCTGGAGGGACGGGACAGGGGGAATCGAGCAGTACTTC.

The gene calls are TRBV6-5 and TRBJ2-7, with a weak D call TRBD1 (5 bases). V shed 5 bases and J shed 6 bases, with 20 bases lying between them. This CDR3 has 15 residues. CDR1 and CDR2 (germline): MNHEY, SVGAGI. The CDR3 DNA follows: TGTGCCAGCAGTATCCTTTGGGGCATTGGTGGCGAGCAGTACTTC. This codes for CASSILWGIGGEQYF.

The rearrangement uses TRBV4-1 and TRBJ2-3; no firm D call. This CDR3 spans 12 amino acids. The germline CDR1 and CDR2 sequences are MGHRA and YSYEKL. Between the trimmed V and J ends, which lost 4 bases and 5 bases, there was a span of 7 bases. In DNA form, the CDR3 reads TGCGCCAGCAGCCTTGAGAGAGATACGCAGTATTTT. Protein product: CASSLERDTQYF.

This rearrangement joins TRBV6-1 to TRBJ2-1, with TRBD1 matching over 9 bases. The CDR3 has 15 amino acids. J lost 3 bases, V lost 6 bases, and 6 bases had no gene match. From germline, CDR1 is MNHNS and CDR2 SASEGT. The CDR3 reads CASSLLDRGYNEQFF. CDR3 in DNA: TGTGCCAGCAGCCTCCTGGACAGGGGCTACAATGAGCAGTTCTTC.

J is TRBJ2-6 and V is TRBV4-1, with TRBD1 matching over 9 bases. The V gene end was trimmed by 6 bases and the J gene end by 2 bases; junction bases not matched to a gene: 11. This CDR3 has 18 residues. The V gene's germline CDR1 is MGHRA and CDR2 YSYEKL. The CDR3, as DNA: TGCGCCAGCAGACTGCCGGGACAGGGAGTCGCTGGGGCCAACGTCCTGACTTTC. Its translation: CASRLPGQGVAGANVLTF.

The rearrangement uses TRBV4-1 and TRBJ1-2, with no clear D. Trimming took off 3 bases at V and 6 bases at J, with 8 bases between the two ends. The CDR3 is 12 amino acids. Per the germline V gene, CDR1 is MGHRA and CDR2 is YSYEKL. As DNA, the CDR3 is TGCGCCAGCAGCCAGAGACACCATGGCTACACCTTC. It encodes CASSQRHHGYTF.

This chain links TRBV4-2 with TRBJ2-1; 8 bases are a match to TRBD1. CDR3 length equals 15 residues. Germline CDR1 LGHNA, CDR2 YNFKEQ. The ends lost 4 bases at V and 5 bases at J; junction bases unmatched: 7. Here the CDR3 reads CASSPPQGANNEQFF. CDR3 DNA sequence: TGTGCCAGCAGCCCCCCGCAGGGGGCAAACAATGAGCAGTTCTTC.

The chain links TRBV18 to TRBJ2-2, with TRBD1 matching over 9 bases. The junction had 12 bases not matched to a gene; V was cut back by 4 bases and J by 3 bases. Germline-derived CDR1 and CDR2 are KGHSH and LQKENI. The CDR3 has 18 residues. DNA of the CDR3: TGTGCCAGCTCACGAGGGTCCGCGGGACAGGGCTACACCGGGGAGCTGTTTTTT. This codes for CASSRGSAGQGYTGELFF.

For this clone: Germline is not matched at one junction end, which may reflect a read error. The chain couples TRBV5-6 to TRBJ2-1; D might be TRBD2 (6 bases). Germline CDR1 SGHDT, CDR2 YYEEEE. The CDR3 loop spans 15 amino acids. The CDR3 protein is CASSPRGGARPERVF. CDR3 in DNA: TGTGCCAGCAGCCCACGAGGCGGGGCCAGACCTGAGAGAGTCTTC.